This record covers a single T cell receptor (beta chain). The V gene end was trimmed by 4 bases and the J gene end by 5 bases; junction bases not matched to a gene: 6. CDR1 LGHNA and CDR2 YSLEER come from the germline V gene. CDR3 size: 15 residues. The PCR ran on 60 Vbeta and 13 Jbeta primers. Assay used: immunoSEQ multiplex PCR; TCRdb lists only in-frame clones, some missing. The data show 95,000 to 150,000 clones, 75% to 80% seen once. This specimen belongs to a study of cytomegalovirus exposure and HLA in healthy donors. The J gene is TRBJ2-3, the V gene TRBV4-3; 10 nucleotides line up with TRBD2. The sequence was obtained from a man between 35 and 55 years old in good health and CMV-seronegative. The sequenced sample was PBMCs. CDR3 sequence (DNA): TGCGCCAGCAGCCCCTCTAGCGGGGGCTTAGATACGCAGTATTTT. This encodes CASSPSSGGLDTQYF.